This is a list of T cell receptor beta chains from one sample in a study of control samples from healthy donors and cancer patients. The protocol was immunoSEQ multiplex PCR, while the TCRdb copy is restricted to in-frame clones and leaves out a portion. The repertoire holds about 86,000 clones, with more than 85% as singletons. Sequences were obtained from blood. Receptor source: a woman aged 30 to 39 in good health. CDR3s include the opening cysteine and the closing phenylalanine or tryptophan. The order of the fields is D gene, J gene, V gene, CDR3 protein, CDR3 DNA. A D gene is named only where the DNA matches it firmly.

D: .
J: TRBJ1-5
V: TRBV3-1/TRBV3-2
CDR3: CASSQANYQPQHF
DNA: TGTGCCAGCAGCCAAGCGAACTATCAGCCCCAGCATTTT

D: .
J: TRBJ1-1
V: TRBV18
CDR3: CASSTSGNTEAFF
DNA: TGTGCCAGCTCCACGTCTGGGAACACTGAAGCTTTCTTT

D: .
J: TRBJ2-3
V: TRBV6-6
CDR3: CASSPAGDTQYF
DNA: TGTGCCAGCAGTCCGGCCGGCGATACGCAGTATTTT

D: .
J: TRBJ1-5
V: TRBV6-1
CDR3: CASSEALPVPQHF
DNA: TGTGCCAGCAGTGAAGCGCTTCCGGTGCCCCAGCATTTT

D: .
J: TRBJ1-2
V: TRBV13
CDR3: CASSLVGEYTF
DNA: TGTGCCAGCAGCTTAGTTGGCGAGTACACCTTC

D: TRBD1
J: TRBJ2-7
V: TRBV27
CDR3: CASSLSGLGQGARQYF
DNA: TGTGCCAGCAGTTTATCGGGATTGGGGCAGGGGGCTCGGCAGTACTTC

D: .
J: TRBJ2-3
V: TRBV19
CDR3: CASSPDTPLRADTQYF
DNA: TGTGCCAGTAGTCCGGACACTCCTCTGCGCGCAGATACGCAGTATTTT

D: TRBD1
J: TRBJ2-2
V: TRBV10-1
CDR3: CASGGQGNTGELFF
DNA: TGCGCCAGCGGAGGACAGGGGAACACCGGGGAGCTGTTTTTT

D: .
J: TRBJ1-2
V: TRBV5-4
CDR3: CASSGEVMRVYGYTF
DNA: TGTGCCAGCAGCGGGGAGGTCATGAGGGTCTATGGCTACACCTTC

D: .
J: TRBJ1-1
V: TRBV24-1
CDR3: CATSAGHLTEAFF
DNA: TGTGCCACCAGTGCGGGACACCTCACTGAAGCTTTCTTT